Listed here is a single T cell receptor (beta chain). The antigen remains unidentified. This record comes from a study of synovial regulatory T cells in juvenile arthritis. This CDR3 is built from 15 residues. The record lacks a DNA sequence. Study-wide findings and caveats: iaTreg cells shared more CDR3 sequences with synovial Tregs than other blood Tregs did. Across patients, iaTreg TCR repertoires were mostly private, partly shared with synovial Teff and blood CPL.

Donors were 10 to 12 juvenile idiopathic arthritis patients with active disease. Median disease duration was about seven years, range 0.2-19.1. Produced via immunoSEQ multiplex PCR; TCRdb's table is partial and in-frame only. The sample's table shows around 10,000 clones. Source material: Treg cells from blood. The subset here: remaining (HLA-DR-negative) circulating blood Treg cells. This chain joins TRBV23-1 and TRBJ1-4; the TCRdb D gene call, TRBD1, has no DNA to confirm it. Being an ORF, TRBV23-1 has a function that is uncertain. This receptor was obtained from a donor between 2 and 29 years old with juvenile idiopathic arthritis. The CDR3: CASSLRDRGGEKLFF.